These 8 T cell receptor beta chains came from one sample sequenced in a study of T cells in women clearing cervical HPV infection. This table comes from immunoSEQ multiplex PCR, and its TCRdb copy is limited to in-frame clones, with some not included. Its listing shows about 41,000 clones. Input material: blood buffy coat. These TCRs come from a woman aged 18-70 years with a cervical HPV16 infection that either progressed to CIN3+ or cleared (not recorded which).

In the case of this clone: Sequencing ends 3 residues short of the CDR3 end; the germline J gene provides the rest. The chain carries TRBV7-8 and TRBJ1-1; tentatively, D is TRBD1 (6 bases). This CDR3 region has 14 residues. Germline CDR1 and CDR2: SGHVS and FQNEAQ. The V and J ends lost 2 bases and 1 base respectively, with 8 bases between them. CDR3 DNA, as far as it was read: TGTGCCAGCAGCTTAACAGGGAGGAACACTGAA. This gives the protein CASSLTGRNTE. The full CDR3 sequence reads CASSLTGRNTEAFF.

By frequency, this clone is medium-sized. CDR3 sequence: CASTQRGQGVHEQYF. The sequenced part of the CDR3 DNA is TGTGCCAGCACCCAACGCGGACAGGGCGTCCACGAG. The gene calls are TRBV6-2 or TRBV6-3 and TRBJ2-7; 8 positions agree with TRBD1. The sequence runs out 3 residues before the end of the CDR3; the remainder is reconstructed from the germline J gene. The CDR3 runs 15 residues. Germline V gene data show CDR1 as MNHEY and CDR2 as SVGEGT. The V segment lost 7 bases and the J segment 5 bases; nucleotides outside the gene matches: 13.

The CDR3 sequence is CASSFGGGGYTF. The CDR3 bases that were read are TGTGCCAGCAGTTTTGGCGGAGGAGGC. V and J are TRBV12-3 or TRBV12-4 and TRBJ1-2, with no clear D. The read ends 3 residues shy of where the CDR3 ends; the end is completed using the germline J gene. The CDR3 is 12 residues long.

The covered CDR3 bases are TGTGCCAGCAGCTTCTCAGGGTACTATCAGCCC. Translation: CASSFSGYYQP. The complete CDR3 reads CASSFSGYYQPQHF. The rearrangement joins TRBV5-8 to TRBJ1-5; D is possibly TRBD1 (5 bases). With the read ending 3 residues before the CDR3 end, the germline J gene is used to fill in that end. The CDR3 has 14 amino acids. Looked up from germline, CDR1 is SGHTS and CDR2 is YDEGEE. V shed 2 bases and J shed 5 bases, with 11 bases lying between them.

About this clone: With the read ending 3 residues before the CDR3 end, the germline J gene is used to fill in that end. The gene calls are TRBV16 and TRBJ1-5, with no clear D. Germline V lookup: CDR1 KGHSY, CDR2 FQNENV. The CDR3 consists of 14 residues. V lost 0 bases and J 2 bases, leaving 5 bases between the germline ends. Here the CDR3 reads CASSQSGGNQPQHF. The covered CDR3 bases are TGTGCCAGCAGCCAATCCGGGGGCAATCAGCCC.

Of note for this clone: With the read ending 3 residues before the CDR3 end, the germline J gene is used to fill in that end. V and J are TRBV7-6 and TRBJ2-2, with D possibly matching TRBD2 (5 bases). The germline V and J ends were trimmed by 4 bases and 2 bases, with 11 bases remaining between them. Germline V gene lookup returns CDR1 SGHVS and CDR2 FNYEAQ. This CDR3 spans 15 amino acids. The DNA read from the CDR3 is TGTGCCAGCAGCTCCGGGGTCCAAAACACCGGGGAG. This codes for CASSSGVQNTGE. Given in full, the CDR3 is CASSSGVQNTGELFF.

About this clone: The CDR3 is cut off 3 residues early in the read; its end comes from the germline J gene. The rearrangement joins TRBV5-1 to TRBJ2-5, with 9 bases fitting TRBD1. V gave up 2 bases and J gave up 5 bases; unmatched junction bases: 7. Per germline, CDR1 SGHRS and CDR2 YFSETQ. The CDR3 has 15 residues. Incomplete CDR3 DNA: TGCGCCAGCAGCTTAACGGGACAGGGTGTTGAGACC. Amino acids: CASSLTGQGVET. The full CDR3 reads CASSLTGQGVETQYF. The full variable domain, its missing parts supplied by reference TRBV5-1 and TRBJ2-5, is KAGVTQTPRYLIKTRGQQVTLSCSPISGHRSVSWYQQTPGQGLQFLFEYFSETQRNKGNFPGRFSGRQFSNSRSEMNVSTLELGDSALYLCASSLTGQGVETQYFGPGTRLLVL.

As to this clone: The DNA ends 3 residues before the CDR3 does, and the rest of the CDR3 is filled in from the germline J gene. The rearrangement links TRBV5-1 to TRBJ2-7; 15 bases line up with TRBD2. CDR3 length equals 18 residues. The V gene end was trimmed by 0 bases and the J gene end by 0 bases; junction bases not matched to a gene: 4. Germline CDR1 and CDR2: SGHRS and YFSETQ. The sequenced part of the CDR3 DNA is TGCGCCAGCAGCTTGGATGGGACTAGCGGGAGGTTCTCCTACGAG. Its translation: CASSLDGTSGRFSYE. In full, the CDR3 reads CASSLDGTSGRFSYEQYF.